This TCR beta chain was observed in a study of beta chain features in type 1 diabetes. Study results and limitations: Researchers report that Type 1 diabetes patients had moderately but significantly shorter TCRB CDR3s across all four CD4+ subsets.

This clone was seen repeatedly, ten times or more. The antigen is not known. CD4+ naive, central memory, regulatory and stem cell-like memory cells were sorted via CD45RO/CCR7/CD25/CD127/CD95/CD27. Trimming took off 2 bases at V and 4 bases at J, with 12 bases between the two ends. The CDR3 extends over 15 amino acids. Looked up from germline, CDR1 is SGHRS and CDR2 is YFSETQ. What was sequenced were expressed TCRB transcripts, since all of the isolated RNA had been reverse transcribed. Method: immunoSEQ multiplex PCR; TCRdb's copy keeps in-frame clones and lacks some. The data show some 300,000 clones, around 7.3% seen once.

The sequenced sample consisted of central memory CD4+ T cells from blood. The V call is TRBV5-1, the J call TRBJ2-2; weak D call: TRBD2 (7 bases). The TCR originated in a woman between 18 and 29 years old in good health. The CDR3 nucleotides are TGCGCCAGCAGCTTCGACGGGGGGCGCACCGGGGAGCTGTTTTTT. Protein: CASSFDGGRTGELFF.